This T cell receptor (beta chain) was recovered during a study of CD8 T cells in ankylosing spondylitis. Making use of molecular barcodes, quantitative 5'-RACE generated TCR beta libraries. TCRdb re-derived calls from the 5' RACE reads in MiXCR, one entry per CDR3 protein. The sample consists of about 140,000 distinct CDR3 sequences, 30% to 40% of them appearing once. This CDR3 comprises 14 residues. The V gene lost 8 bases and the J gene lost 3 bases, with 14 bases spanning the gap. CDR1 and CDR2 from the germline V gene are PRHDT and FYEKMQ (reference sequence). There are a few counts of this clonotype. As yet, its antigen is unknown. Points from the study as a whole: The authors found the disease-linked clones to be CD8+ and relatively rare in peripheral blood. The study identified a TCR beta motif of under 10 highly homologous variants that appeared characteristic of ankylosing spondylitis blood. There was reportedly significant enrichment of clones that were disease-linked in matched ankylosing spondylitis synovial fluid.

The TCR sequence derives from a male donor with ankylosing spondylitis. The chain couples TRBV13 to TRBJ2-1; D is ambiguous. The sequenced sample consisted of synovial fluid, either unsorted or a sorted T cell fraction (not recorded which). CDR3 in DNA: TGTGCCAGCTGCGTCGGGTTTAACTACAATGAGCAGTTCTTC. Translated, it gives CASCVGFNYNEQFF.